This TCR beta chain emerged from a study of T cell repertoires in cytomegalovirus infection. Study-wide context: Based on public TCR beta signatures, there were indications of CMV infection and of a matching HLA type. Broader study findings: CMV-specific HLA-C-restricted TCR beta clonotypes dominated the ex vivo response. The cumulative frequency of public TCR beta families identified carriers of CMV plus the relevant HLA.

TCRdb re-called the reads with MiXCR, one entry per CDR3 protein. The table records 450,000 to 550,000 distinct CDR3 sequences, approximately 17% of them present only once. This clonotype was seen at least ten times. The antigen remains unidentified. From germline, CDR1 is SGHAT and CDR2 FQNNGV. The junction had 14 bases not matched to a gene; V was cut back by 0 bases and J by 8 bases. The CDR3 covers 18 residues. The specimen sequenced was CD8+ T cells from PBMCs. The chain links TRBV11-2 to TRBJ2-1; 9 bases map to TRBD2. This TCR derives from a human donor in good health (CMV status not recorded). Some clones in this sample may be carry-over from other donors' samples. CDR3 DNA sequence: TGTGCCAGCAGCTTAGACCTTCTCGGCGGGAGGGCCACAGATGAGCAGTTCTTC. Translated, it gives CASSLDLLGGRATDEQFF. Full variable domain (missing parts from reference TRBV11-2 and TRBJ2-1): EAGVAQSPRYKIIEKRQSVAFWCNPISGHATLYWYQQILGQGPKLLIQFQNNGVVDDSQLPKDRFSAERLKGVDSTLKIQPAKLEDSAVYLCASSLDLLGGRATDEQFFGPGTRLTVL.